The 8 T cell receptor beta chains below were found in one sample sequenced in a study of long-term antiretroviral therapy in people with HIV. Survey-level resolution applied to immunoSEQ assay v3.0. The data were produced by immunoSEQ multiplex PCR, yet TCRdb's version contains in-frame clones alone and is incomplete. The table shows roughly 24,000 clones, with 85% to 90% occurring only once. The sample consisted of unsorted PBMCs, taken 1.8 years before starting antiretroviral therapy. Receptors originate from a woman in her twenties or thirties with HIV.

The chain joins TRBV6-5 to TRBJ1-2; D is unclear. The germline V gene has CDR1 MNHEY and CDR2 SVGAGI. V lost 6 bases to trimming and J lost 2 bases, with 10 bases between them. The CDR3 spans 13 residues. The DNA of the CDR3 is TGTGCCAGCAGGTCACCCAGGAACTATGGCTACACCTTC. The encoded protein is CASRSPRNYGYTF.

This chain joins TRBV29-1 and TRBJ1-1; D is perhaps TRBD1 (6 bases). The V gene's germline CDR1 is SQVTM and CDR2 ANQGSEA. The CDR3 loop spans 12 amino acids. The germline V and J ends were trimmed by 6 bases and 3 bases, with 11 bases remaining between them. The chain's CDR3 is CSVGHEYTEAFF. CDR3 nucleotides: TGCAGCGTGGGACACGAGTACACTGAAGCTTTCTTT.

The chain links TRBV18 to TRBJ2-7; 7 bases line up with TRBD2. Germline CDR1 and CDR2: KGHSH and LQKENI. The V gene end was trimmed by 5 bases and the J gene end by 2 bases; junction bases not matched to a gene: 12. This CDR3 contains 16 residues. The CDR3 region is CASSWGGNASPYEQYF. The CDR3 nucleotides read TGTGCCAGCTCATGGGGGGGTAATGCGTCCCCCTACGAGCAGTACTTC.

The V and J genes are TRBV5-1 and TRBJ1-6, with a possible D match to TRBD1 (5 bases). V was pared by 0 bases and J by 7 bases, with 8 bases between. CDR1 is SGHRS, CDR2 YFSETQ, per germline. The CDR3 loop spans 14 amino acids. The CDR3 nucleotides read TGCGCCAGCAGCTTGGGACAGTCAAATTCACCCCTCCACTTT. This encodes CASSLGQSNSPLHF.

CDR3 amino acids: CAIGQGGTKDTDTQYF. The CDR3 DNA reads as TGTGCCATCGGGCAGGGAGGGACCAAGGACACAGATACGCAGTATTTT. V and J are TRBV10-3 and TRBJ2-3; 7 nucleotides agree with TRBD2. CDR3 length: 16 amino acids. The germline gives CDR1 ENHRY, CDR2 SYGVKD. J was trimmed by 2 bases and V by 8 bases; bases with no gene match: 13.

The rearrangement joins TRBV11-2 to TRBJ2-7; D remains ambiguous. Trimming took 1 base from V and 7 from J, leaving 8 bases between them. CDR3 length: 12 amino acids. Germline values: CDR1 SGHAT, CDR2 FQNNGV. CDR3 sequence reads: CASSLGGREQYV. CDR3 nucleotides: TGTGCCAGCAGCTTAGGGGGAAGAGAGCAGTACGTC.

The chain carries TRBV5-1 and TRBJ1-1, with D perhaps matching TRBD1 (6 bases). V was clipped by 2 bases and J by 2 bases, with 16 bases between them. Germline CDR1 SGHRS, CDR2 YFSETQ. This CDR3 is 16 amino acids long. Written as DNA, the CDR3 is TGCGCCAGCAGCTTCCTACCGACAGGAACAAACACTGAAGCTTTCTTT. It specifies CASSFLPTGTNTEAFF.

J is TRBJ2-3 and V is TRBV6-5; tentative D call: TRBD2 (7 bases). The CDR3 totals 15 residues. V was pared by 10 bases and J by 0 bases, with 17 bases between. Germline CDR1 and CDR2: MNHEY and SVGAGI. CDR3 residues: CATVMRGPSTDTQYF. DNA of the CDR3: TGTGCCACAGTTATGCGGGGGCCTAGCACAGATACGCAGTATTTT.